This note documents a single T cell receptor (beta chain) sequence. The sample has other DNA sequences that encode this CDR3 too. Those who participated ranged in age from about 18 to 89 years and resided in about two dozen US areas. This record comes from a study of blood T cell repertoires in COVID-19. As for the study in general: Samples of COVID-19 (acute and convalescent) were obtained from the United States, Italy and Spain. The analysed material was cDNA or gDNA that came from T cells, B-cell-depleted T cells, or PBMCs.

The CDR3 covers 15 residues. The germline gives CDR1 LGHNT, CDR2 FRNRAP. V was shortened by 1 base and J by 4 bases, with 11 bases between the two germline ends. Under the authors' procedure: Nucleated cell counts were estimated from reference gene primer amplification. Generated by immunoSEQ multiplex PCR, the TCRdb table keeps only in-frame clones and is missing some. Clonal size and the V and J genes are those of that table, whereas D and trimming came from the DNA. The data show 450,000 to 500,000 clones, with about nine tenths seen just once and around 8% held by the top ten. The rearrangement uses TRBV12-5 and TRBJ1-3; D might be TRBD1 (6 bases). The material sequenced was PBMCs or T cells enriched from blood (not recorded which). The TCR sequence derives from a woman aged 60-75 years who had recovered from COVID-19. The CDR3 loop reads CASGLGTGSGNTIYF. Here the CDR3 DNA reads TGTGCTAGTGGTTTGGGAACAGGGAGCGGAAACACCATATATTTT.